Only a few counts were recorded for the clone carrying this T cell receptor (beta chain). The data stem from a study of T-cell reconstitution after alpha-beta-depleted transplantation in children. Unique molecular identifiers were used to barcode this TCRbeta library. TCRdb re-analysed the PCR reads in MiXCR, keeping a single row per CDR3 protein. The sample includes 450,000 to 550,000 distinct CDR3 sequences, roughly 10% of them seen just once. CDR3 length equals 15 residues. The V end lost 3 bases, the J end lost 0 bases, and 12 bases lay between the germline ends. CDR1 and CDR2 from the germline V gene are KGHSH and LQKENI.

The V and J genes are TRBV18 and TRBJ2-7, with D possibly TRBD2 on 5 matching bases. This TCR derives from a female patient aged 2-15 years who had a stem cell transplant for aplastic anemia, so the T cells may come from the graft donor. Sequenced here: PBMCs, mostly from graft donor cells, sampled 180 days after TCRalphabeta/CD19-depleted stem cell transplant. This CDR3 is CASSPNPGSSYEQYF. In DNA form, the CDR3 reads TGTGCCAGCTCACCGAATCCGGGGAGCTCCTACGAGCAGTACTTC.